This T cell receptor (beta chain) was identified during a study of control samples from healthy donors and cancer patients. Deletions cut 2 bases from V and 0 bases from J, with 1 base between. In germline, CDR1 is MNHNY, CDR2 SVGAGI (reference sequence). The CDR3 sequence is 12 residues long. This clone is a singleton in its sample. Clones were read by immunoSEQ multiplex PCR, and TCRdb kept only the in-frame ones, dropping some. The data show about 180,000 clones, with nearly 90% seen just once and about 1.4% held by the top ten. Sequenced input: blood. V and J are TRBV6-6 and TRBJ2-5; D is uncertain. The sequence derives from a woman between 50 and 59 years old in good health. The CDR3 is CASSYHQETQYF. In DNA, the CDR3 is TGTGCCAGCAGTTACCACCAAGAGACCCAGTACTTC.